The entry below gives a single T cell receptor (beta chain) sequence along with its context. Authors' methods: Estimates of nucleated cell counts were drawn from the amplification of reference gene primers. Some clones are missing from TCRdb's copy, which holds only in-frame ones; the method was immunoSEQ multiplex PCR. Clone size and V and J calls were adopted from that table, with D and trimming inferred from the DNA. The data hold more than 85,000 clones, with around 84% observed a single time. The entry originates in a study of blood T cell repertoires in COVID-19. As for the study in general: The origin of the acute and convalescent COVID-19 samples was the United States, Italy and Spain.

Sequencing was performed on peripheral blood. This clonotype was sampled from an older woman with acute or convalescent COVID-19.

CDR3 residues: CASSQDSAGGSYGYTF. As DNA, the CDR3 is TGCGCCAGCAGCCAAGATTCGGCAGGGGGCAGCTATGGCTACACCTTC. The rearrangement links TRBV4-1 to TRBJ1-2; 8 bases match TRBD1. Germline CDR1 is MGHRA and CDR2 is YSYEKL. The CDR3 sequence is 16 residues long. Losses at the gene ends were 0 bases for V and 4 bases for J; bases not matched to a gene: 7.